Below are 24 T cell receptor beta chains sequenced from a single sample in a study of read filtering for tumor transcriptome and immune sequencing (dated by TCRdb to the early 2020s). The sample was run on an Illumina HiSeq 4000. The Immunoverse kit was used to build TCR libraries from around 400 ng RNA, with molecular barcoded adaptors covering alpha/delta and beta/gamma chains. The raw public reads went through TCRdb reprocessing: fastp at Q25, MiXCR clone calling, in-frame beta chains kept. Every distinct CDR3 protein forms one entry, paired with its most common genes and DNA. A total of under 150,000 distinct CDR3 sequences appear in this sample, around 14% of them only once. In total, the top ten clones hold 7% to 9% of the sample. The sequencing input was a population of CD138-negative cells sorted from bone marrow. The sample's cell subset or site label, decoded: bone marrow mononuclear cells depleted of CD138+ plasma/myeloma cells by negative magnetic selection. The receptors stem from a donor aged 40 or older with multiple myeloma.

This clonotype was counted at least ten times. The rearrangement joins TRBV6-2 or TRBV6-3 to TRBJ2-3; 9 positions agree with TRBD2. CDR1 and CDR2 from the germline V gene are MNHEY and SVGEGT. The ends lost 5 bases at V and 0 bases at J; junction bases unmatched: 12. This CDR3 region has 18 residues. CDR3 protein: CASSHIPGLAPSTDTQYF. The CDR3 nucleotides are TGTGCCAGCAGTCACATCCCGGGACTAGCCCCTAGCACAGATACGCAGTATTTT.

This clonotype occurred many times. The chain has TRBV18 and TRBJ1-2; tentative D call: TRBD1 (5 bases). CDR1 and CDR2 from the germline V gene are KGHSH and LQKENI. This CDR3 comprises 18 residues. V gave up 3 bases and J gave up 3 bases, with 23 bases separating them. Here the CDR3 reads CASSPTRAGTVGDYGYTF. DNA for the CDR3: TGTGCCAGCTCACCTACCCGGGCCGGGACGGTTGGGGACTATGGCTACACCTTC.

This clonotype has at least ten counts. The J gene is TRBJ2-7, the V gene TRBV6-2 or TRBV6-3; the D is unclear. The CDR3 spans 15 residues. Trimming took 5 bases from V and 0 from J, leaving 14 bases between them. Germline V gives CDR1 MNHEY, CDR2 SVGEGT. The chain's CDR3 is CASSPVLRSSYEQYF. The CDR3 DNA sequence: TGTGCCAGCAGTCCGGTGCTAAGGAGCTCCTACGAGCAGTACTTC.

The chain has TRBV20-1 and TRBJ1-5; possible D gene TRBD1, 6 bases. Trimming removed 6 bases at V and 4 bases at J, with 16 bases between. The CDR3 has 14 amino acids. Germline V gene lookup returns CDR1 DFQATT and CDR2 SNEGSKA (reference sequence). CDR3 sequence (DNA): TGCAGTGCCGCCGGGGGCACAGGGAATCAGCCCCAGCATTTT. Encoded protein: CSAAGGTGNQPQHF.

This clonotype was recorded many times. This chain connects TRBV4-1 to TRBJ1-1; unclear D gene. This CDR3 comprises 14 residues. The germline V and J ends were trimmed by 4 bases and 2 bases, with 11 bases remaining between them. Germline values: CDR1 MGHRA, CDR2 YSYEKL. CDR3 in amino acids: CASSRQNLNTEAFF. The CDR3 DNA reads TGCGCCAGCAGCCGGCAGAATCTCAACACTGAAGCTTTCTTT.

J is TRBJ2-7 and V is TRBV27, with 9 bases identical to TRBD1. The CDR3 runs 17 residues. V dropped 2 bases and J dropped 5; count of bases not matched to a gene: 13. Germline V CDR1 and CDR2: MNHEY, SMNVEV (reference sequence). CDR3 amino acids: CASSLGGEGTGLDEQYF. The DNA for the CDR3 is TGTGCCAGCAGTTTAGGGGGAGAGGGGACAGGGCTTGACGAGCAGTACTTC.

This clonotype was detected many times. The J gene is TRBJ2-1, the V gene TRBV5-4, with D tentatively TRBD1 or TRBD2 (6 bases each). CDR3 length equals 15 residues. V was pared by 2 bases and J by 9 bases, with 18 bases between. Germline V gene lookup returns CDR1 SGHNT and CDR2 YYREEE (reference sequence). The CDR3 DNA reads TGTGCCAGCAGCTTTAAGGAATTCAGGGGAGGTGAGCAGTTCTTC. It specifies CASSFKEFRGGEQFF.

About this clonotype: The conserved phenylalanine or tryptophan normally closing the CDR3 is absent here, so this likely arose from a read error. The chain couples TRBV6-5 to TRBJ2-5; D unclear. Trimming pared 6 bases from V and 7 bases from J, leaving 9 bases between. The CDR3 loop spans 11 amino acids. Per the germline V gene, CDR1 is MNHEY and CDR2 is SVGAGI. The CDR3 spells CASRELGTQYL. CDR3 sequence (DNA): TGTGCCAGCAGGGAACTTGGGACCCAGTACCTC.

This clonotype was recorded at least ten times. This chain connects TRBV24-1 to TRBJ2-3; D is perhaps TRBD1 or TRBD2 (5 bases each). Germline V gene sequence: CDR1 KGHDR, CDR2 SFDVKD. The CDR3 sequence is 16 residues long. The V end lost 1 base, the J end lost 2 bases, and 12 bases lay between the germline ends. CDR3 sequence: CATSDFARDLTDTQYF. In nucleotides, the CDR3 is TGTGCCACCAGTGATTTCGCCAGGGACCTCACAGATACGCAGTATTTT.

This clonotype was detected many times. The V call is TRBV5-8, the J call TRBJ2-1, with 7 bases lining up with TRBD1. This CDR3 is 14 amino acids long. Trimming took 3 bases from V and 5 from J; bases not matched to a gene: 5. Germline V CDR1 and CDR2: SGHTS, YDEGEE. The CDR3 loop reads CASSWGQINNEQFF. For the CDR3, the DNA is TGTGCCAGCAGCTGGGGACAGATAAACAATGAGCAGTTCTTC.

As to this clonotype: A much larger clone differs by one base, so this may be a read error. The rearrangement uses TRBV10-3 and TRBJ2-5, with TRBD2 identical over 8 bases. Germline CDR1 reads ENHRY; CDR2 reads SYGVKD. The CDR3 is made up of 16 amino acids. The CDR3 DNA reads as TGTGGCATCAGCAAGCGGGAGTTCGGGGAGCAAGAGACCCAGTACTTC. It is translated as CGISKREFGEQETQYF.

This clonotype was counted ten times or more. The V gene is TRBV13, the J gene TRBJ2-7; the D is unclear. Germline V gene lookup returns CDR1 PRHDT and CDR2 FYEKMQ (reference sequence). V lost 0 bases and J lost 6, with 9 bases in between. The CDR3 runs 13 residues. CDR3 DNA: TGTGCCAGCAGCTTAGGCCCCCCTGGCGAGCAGTACTTC. Its translation: CASSLGPPGEQYF.

Many counts were recorded for this clonotype. The V gene is TRBV18, the J gene TRBJ1-5; D not resolved. V was pared by 1 base and J by 0 bases, with 7 bases between. CDR3 length: 15 amino acids. Per the germline V gene, CDR1 is KGHSH and CDR2 is LQKENI. Here the CDR3 DNA reads TGTGCCAGCTCACCACGTACAGATAGCAATCAGCCCCAGCATTTT. It is translated as CASSPRTDSNQPQHF.

Many counts were recorded for this clonotype. The chain joins TRBV10-3 to TRBJ1-3; possibly TRBD1 for D (5 bases). The CDR3 is made up of 14 amino acids. The germline V gene encodes CDR1 ENHRY and CDR2 SYGVKD. V gave up 0 bases and J gave up 7 bases, with 10 bases separating them. CDR3 region: CAISESTGGNTIYF. The CDR3, as DNA: TGTGCCATCAGTGAGTCGACTGGGGGGAACACCATATATTTT.

The CDR3 is CASTLGVIGELFF. The CDR3 nucleotides are TGTGCCAGTACTCTGGGGGTTATCGGGGAGCTGTTTTTT. The chain uses TRBV19 and TRBJ2-2, with D possibly called TRBD1 or TRBD2 (5 bases each). Germline V lookup: CDR1 LNHDA, CDR2 SQIVND (reference sequence). The CDR3 runs 13 residues. V lost 7 bases and J 7 bases, leaving 13 bases between the germline ends. Looking up the rest from reference TRBV19 and TRBJ2-2 gives the full variable domain: DGGITQSPKYLFRKEGQNVTLSCEQNLNHDAMYWYRQDPGQGLRLIYYSQIVNDFQKGDIAEGYSVSREKKESFPLTVTSAQKNPTAFYLCASTLGVIGELFFGEGSRLTVL.

The chain joins TRBV25-1 to TRBJ2-1, with 10 bases fitting TRBD2. CDR1 and CDR2 (germline): MGHDK, SYGVNS. This CDR3 has 18 amino acids. V lost 4 bases, J lost 3 bases, and 12 bases stayed unmatched. CDR3 amino acids: CASSAPLGLAGVYNEQFF. CDR3 sequence (DNA): TGTGCCAGCAGTGCCCCCCTGGGTCTAGCGGGAGTCTACAATGAGCAGTTCTTC. The variable domain in full, with the rest retrieved from reference TRBV25-1 and TRBJ2-1, is EADIYQTPRYLVIGTGKKITLECSQTMGHDKMYWYQQDPGMELHLIHYSYGVNSTEKGDLSSESTVSRIRTEHFPLTLESARPSHTSQYLCASSAPLGLAGVYNEQFFGPGTRLTVL.

This clonotype was recorded at least ten times. This chain's CDR3 is CSAPDRGQETQYF. The CDR3 DNA reads TGCAGTGCGCCGGACAGGGGACAAGAGACCCAGTACTTC. V usage is TRBV20-1 and J usage is TRBJ2-5; 9 nucleotides agree with TRBD1. The CDR3 runs to 13 residues. V lost 6 bases and J lost 2; bases outside the gene matches: 4. The germline CDR1 and CDR2 sequences are DFQATT and SNEGSKA (reference sequence).

This clonotype has at least ten counts. V usage is TRBV20-1 and J usage is TRBJ2-7; TRBD2 agrees at 9 bases. V lost 3 bases and J lost 4; bases outside the gene matches: 10. Germline CDR1 reads DFQATT; CDR2 reads SNEGSKA (reference sequence). This CDR3 region has 15 residues. The CDR3 coding sequence is TGCAGTGCTAGGAATTTAGCGGGAGCTCGGTACGAGCAGTACTTC. Translating gives CSARNLAGARYEQYF.

Many counts were recorded for this clonotype. The chain is built from TRBV5-4 and TRBJ1-2; no clear D gene. The V end was cut by 6 bases, the J end by 7 bases, with 13 bases between. The germline gives CDR1 SGHNT, CDR2 YYREEE (reference sequence). The CDR3 runs to 12 residues. CDR3 amino acids: CASTWQGSGYTF. CDR3 nucleotide sequence: TGTGCCAGCACCTGGCAAGGGTCTGGCTACACCTTC. The whole variable domain, filled in from reference TRBV5-4 and TRBJ1-2, reads ETGVTQSPTHLIKTRGQQVTLRCSSQSGHNTVSWYQQALGQGPQFIFQYYREEENGRGNFPPRFSGLQFPNYSSELNVNALELDDSALYLCASTWQGSGYTFGSGTRLTVV.

On this clonotype itself: At one end, the junction sequence differs from germline, possibly due to a read error. The rearrangement joins TRBV29-1 to TRBJ1-1, with D uncertain. Germline V gene data show CDR1 as SQVTM and CDR2 as ANQGSEA. This CDR3 region has 13 residues. The CDR3 spells CSVDSATNTVAFF. In nucleotides, the CDR3 is TGCAGCGTTGACAGCGCCACGAACACTGTAGCTTTCTTT.

This clonotype was picked up many times. The chain couples TRBV3-1 to TRBJ1-5, with a tentative D call TRBD1 (5 bases). The CDR3 runs to 14 residues. The germline gives CDR1 LGHDT, CDR2 YNNKEL (reference sequence). The V and J ends lost 4 bases and 3 bases respectively, with 10 bases between them. This CDR3 is CASSLGRLNQPQHF. As DNA, the CDR3 is TGTGCCAGCAGCCTGGGACGCCTCAATCAGCCCCAGCATTTT.

This clonotype was recorded at least ten times. The chain couples TRBV5-5 to TRBJ2-1; 7 bases are a match to TRBD2. Trimming cost V 4 bases and J 2 bases; bases outside gene matches: 21. The CDR3 is 20 residues long. Per germline, CDR1 SGHKS and CDR2 YYEKEE (reference sequence). Here the CDR3 DNA reads TGTGCCAGCAGCCGACGATCCATGGTGGTTACAGCGGGAACCTACAATGAGCAGTTCTTC. This gives the protein CASSRRSMVVTAGTYNEQFF.

Many counts were recorded for this clonotype. V gene TRBV19 combines with J gene TRBJ1-5, with TRBD1 identical over 8 bases. In germline, CDR1 is LNHDA, CDR2 SQIVND (reference sequence). The CDR3 has 17 residues. Trimming at V came to 1 base and at J to 7 bases, leaving 12 bases not matched to a gene. The CDR3 is CASSIVRRQGTRQPQHF. The CDR3, as DNA: TGTGCCAGTAGTATAGTGAGGAGACAGGGGACCCGCCAGCCCCAGCATTTT.

This clonotype was observed many times. The chain combines TRBV20-1 with TRBJ2-3; 7 bases line up with TRBD2. This CDR3 spans 16 amino acids. V trimming: 3 bases; J trimming: 2 bases; junction bases outside the gene matches: 11. Germline CDR1 is DFQATT and CDR2 is SNEGSKA (reference sequence). The CDR3 loop reads CSASSLPSGNTDTQYF. CDR3 DNA sequence: TGCAGTGCTAGCTCCCTCCCCAGCGGGAACACAGATACGCAGTATTTT.